These 23 T cell receptor beta chains share one sample of origin, sequenced in a study of blood T cell repertoires in COVID-19. Using immunoSEQ multiplex PCR, the repertoire was profiled, and TCRdb retains in-frame clones only, with some absent. The repertoire holds hundreds of thousands of clones, with approximately 86% as singletons. Sequenced input: peripheral blood. The receptors shown here come from a human donor in a cohort sampled during active COVID-19.

The chain joins TRBV6-2 or TRBV6-3 to TRBJ1-1; 8 bases are shared with TRBD1. J lost 1 base, V lost 0 bases, and 13 bases had no gene match. CDR1 and CDR2 from the germline V gene are MNHEY and SVGEGT. There are 19 residues in the CDR3. The CDR3 sequence is CASSYSPEGRGQGNTEAFF. The CDR3 nucleotides read TGTGCCAGCAGTTACTCTCCGGAGGGCAGGGGGCAGGGGAACACTGAAGCTTTCTTT.

This sequence joins TRBV5-6 and TRBJ2-7, with 9 bases aligning to TRBD1. The germline CDR1 and CDR2 sequences are SGHDT and YYEEEE. With V trimmed by 7 bases and J by 0 bases, 5 bases remained unmatched. The CDR3 contains 14 residues. The CDR3 sequence: CASGTGGNSYEQYF. CDR3 DNA: TGTGCCAGCGGCACAGGGGGCAACTCCTACGAGCAGTACTTC.

With regard to this clone: A read error may produce the germline difference seen at one junction end. The chain links TRBV7-2 to TRBJ1-1, with D possibly TRBD1 on 6 matching bases. This CDR3 spans 14 amino acids. Germline-derived CDR1 and CDR2 are SGHTA and FQGNSA. The CDR3 sequence: CASSPTTGNAEAFF. The DNA of the CDR3 is TGTGCCAGCAGTCCGACAACAGGGAACGCTGAAGCTTTCTTT.

The chain couples TRBV15 to TRBJ1-1; D is unclear. Germline loops: CDR1 LNHNV, CDR2 YYDKDF (reference sequence). Trimming left V 0 bases short and J 7 bases short, with 9 bases between. This CDR3 comprises 13 residues. CDR3 region: CATSRDQAGEAFF. In DNA, the CDR3 is TGTGCCACCAGCAGAGATCAGGCTGGTGAAGCTTTCTTT. The variable domain in full, with the rest retrieved from reference TRBV15 and TRBJ1-1, is DAMVIQNPRYQVTQFGKPVTLSCSQTLNHNVMYWYQQKSSQAPKLLFHYYDKDFNNEADTPDNFQSRRPNTSFCFLDIRSPGLGDTAMYLCATSRDQAGEAFFGQGTRLTVV.

The chain recombines TRBV7-2 with TRBJ2-7; D remains unclear. The CDR3 covers 11 residues. V lost 5 bases, J lost 3 bases, and 5 bases lay in between. CDR1 is SGHTA and CDR2 is FQGNSA in the germline V gene. CDR3: CASSVYYEQYF. The CDR3 coding sequence is TGTGCCAGCAGCGTTTACTACGAGCAGTACTTC.

This clone came up a few times. The rearrangement joins TRBV9 to TRBJ2-7; tentatively, D is TRBD1 (6 bases). This CDR3 comprises 12 residues. Germline V gene data show CDR1 as SGDLS and CDR2 as YYNGEE. Trimming left V 3 bases short and J 5 bases short, with 9 bases between. The CDR3 DNA follows: TGTGCCAGCAGCGGCGACAGGAACGAGCAGTACTTC. This gives the protein CASSGDRNEQYF.

This chain connects TRBV6-1 to TRBJ1-5; D not certain. The CDR3 loop spans 13 amino acids. V shed 3 bases and J shed 2 bases, with 5 bases lying between them. The germline V gene has CDR1 MNHNS and CDR2 SASEGT. In DNA form, the CDR3 reads TGTGCCAGCAGTGACGTCGGCAATCAGCCCCAGCATTTT. Translation: CASSDVGNQPQHF.

In DNA form, the CDR3 reads TGTGCCAGCCTAGAACGGTACGAGCAGTACTTC. This translates into CASLERYEQYF. The chain has TRBV27 and TRBJ2-7; no firm D call. V was cut by 8 bases and J by 4 bases, with 9 bases left in between. This CDR3 contains 11 residues. The germline V gene encodes CDR1 MNHEY and CDR2 SMNVEV (reference sequence).

V is TRBV5-1 and J is TRBJ1-5; D is ambiguous. CDR1 and CDR2 from the germline V gene are SGHRS and YFSETQ. Trimming cost V 8 bases and J 11 bases, with 17 bases left between them. This CDR3 is 12 amino acids long. CDR3 in amino acids: CARDFLSLTQHF. The CDR3 DNA sequence: TGCGCCAGAGATTTTCTCAGTCTGACCCAGCATTTT.

This chain joins TRBV10-3 and TRBJ1-3; 8 bases fit TRBD1. There are 19 residues in the CDR3. Germline CDR1 reads ENHRY; CDR2 reads SYGVKD. V lost 5 bases and J lost 3; bases outside the gene matches: 18. CDR3: CAISWALMQGAPGGNTIYF. CDR3 nucleotides: TGTGCCATCAGTTGGGCCCTGATGCAGGGGGCGCCTGGTGGAAACACCATATATTTT.

The J gene is TRBJ1-1, the V gene TRBV15; D might be TRBD1 (5 bases). Germline lookup yields CDR1 LNHNV and CDR2 YYDKDF (reference sequence). V was clipped by 5 bases and J by 3 bases, with 13 bases between them. There are 14 residues in the CDR3. For the CDR3, the DNA is TGTGCCACCAGCCTACTTGACAGTTACACTGAAGCTTTCTTT. Its translation is CATSLLDSYTEAFF.

The chain couples TRBV19 to TRBJ1-1, with D possibly matching TRBD1 (6 bases). The CDR3 totals 13 residues. The germline V gene encodes CDR1 LNHDA and CDR2 SQIVND (reference sequence). The V end lost 3 bases, the J end lost 4 bases, and 9 bases lay between the germline ends. The CDR3 sequence: CASSILQGTEAFF. In DNA, the CDR3 is TGTGCCAGTAGTATTTTACAGGGCACTGAAGCTTTCTTT.

The rearrangement uses TRBV7-9 and TRBJ1-2; 9 positions match TRBD1. After removal of 2 bases from V and 7 bases from J, the junction contained 8 bases not matched to a gene. The CDR3 spans 15 residues. Per the germline V gene, CDR1 is SEHNR and CDR2 is FQNEAQ (reference sequence). In DNA, the CDR3 is TGTGCCAGCAGCTTAACAGGGGGCGCCCCAGGTGGCTACACCTTC. It translates to CASSLTGGAPGGYTF.

Turning to this clone: The junction departs from germline at one end; a sequencing error may be responsible. This chain links TRBV7-8 with TRBJ1-2; D gene ambiguous. The CDR3 extends over 11 amino acids. Germline CDR1 SGHVS, CDR2 FQNEAQ. CDR3 sequence reads: CASSHDGLNHF. As DNA, the CDR3 is TGTGCCAGCAGCCATGACGGACTCAATCACTTC.

CDR3 region: CASSYGLTELNYEQYF. The CDR3 bases are TGTGCCAGCAGTTACGGCTTGACGGAGCTTAACTACGAGCAGTACTTC. The chain employs TRBV6-5 and TRBJ2-7; D not certain. Trimming removed 2 bases from V and 3 bases from J, with 17 bases in between. Germline CDR1 MNHEY, CDR2 SVGAGI. This CDR3 is 16 amino acids long.

The gene calls are TRBV4-3 and TRBJ2-1, with TRBD2 matching over 8 bases. With V trimmed by 0 bases and J by 3 bases, 4 bases remained unmatched. The CDR3 length is 16 residues. Germline V gene data show CDR1 as LGHNA and CDR2 as YSLEER. The CDR3 nucleotides are TGCGCCAGCAGCCAAGAATCCAGCGGGAGCTACAATGAGCAGTTCTTC. It codes for CASSQESSGSYNEQFF.

The V and J genes are TRBV3-1 (or the pseudogene TRBV3-2) and TRBJ1-4; TRBD1 is a possible D gene (5 bases). This CDR3 region has 13 residues. V lost 1 base and J lost 7, with 7 bases in between. CDR1 is LGHDT and CDR2 is YNNKEL in the germline V gene (reference sequence). CDR3 amino acids: CASSQVQGEKLFF. In DNA form, the CDR3 reads TGTGCCAGCAGCCAAGTCCAGGGTGAAAAACTGTTTTTT.

This chain links TRBV18 with TRBJ1-5, with D maybe TRBD1 (5 bases). CDR3 length: 14 residues. Germline CDR1 is KGHSH and CDR2 is LQKENI. Trimming cost V 3 bases and J 4 bases, with 10 bases left between them. Here the CDR3 DNA reads TGTGCCAGCTCACCTAAGACAGAGAATCAGCCCCAGCATTTT. Protein product: CASSPKTENQPQHF. Combining the CDR3 with reference TRBV18 and TRBJ1-5 gives the whole variable domain NAGVMQNPRHLVRRRGQEARLRCSPMKGHSHVYWYRQLPEEGLKFMVYLQKENIIDESGMPKERFSAEFPKEGPSILRIQQVVRGDSAAYFCASSPKTENQPQHFGDGTRLSIL.

This chain uses TRBV6-4 with TRBJ2-7, with 10 bases lining up with TRBD1. This CDR3 spans 22 amino acids. Germline values: CDR1 MRHNA, CDR2 SNTAGT. V gave up 2 bases and J gave up 2 bases; unmatched junction bases: 24. CDR3 in DNA: TGTGCCAGCAGTGACCCTAGGTGGGCCGGGACAGGGGAAAGGTGGAGCCCCTACGAGCAGTACTTC. Translating it yields CASSDPRWAGTGERWSPYEQYF.

This sequence joins TRBV19 and TRBJ2-7; tentative D call: TRBD1 (5 bases). Looked up from germline, CDR1 is LNHDA and CDR2 is SQIVND (reference sequence). CDR3 length: 14 amino acids. V was pared by 4 bases and J by 7 bases, with 17 bases between. The CDR3 loop is CASSTRQRSREQYF. The CDR3 bases are TGTGCCAGTAGTACCCGACAGAGATCTAGGGAGCAGTACTTC.

The chain couples TRBV9 to TRBJ2-7; no definite D call. Trimming took 3 bases from V and 0 from J, leaving 4 bases between them. CDR1 and CDR2 (germline): SGDLS, YYNGEE. This CDR3 has 12 residues. The CDR3 sequence: CASSARSYEQYF. As DNA, the CDR3 is TGTGCCAGCAGCGCCCGCTCCTACGAGCAGTACTTC.

This chain connects TRBV27 to TRBJ2-7, with 10 bases fitting TRBD2. The CDR3 length is 14 residues. Trimming removed 6 bases from V and 6 bases from J; junction bases left unmatched: 8. The germline gives CDR1 MNHEY, CDR2 SMNVEV (reference sequence). CDR3 in amino acids: CASRPGLANGEQYF. In DNA form, the CDR3 reads TGTGCCAGCAGGCCGGGACTAGCGAATGGCGAGCAGTACTTC.

The V call is TRBV19, the J call TRBJ1-1, with a possible D match to TRBD1 (6 bases). The CDR3 totals 11 residues. The V end was cut by 5 bases, the J end by 11 bases, with 12 bases between. The germline V gene has CDR1 LNHDA and CDR2 SQIVND (reference sequence). CDR3 sequence: CASSEQGRAFF. CDR3 nucleotides: TGTGCCAGTAGTGAACAGGGTCGGGCTTTCTTT.